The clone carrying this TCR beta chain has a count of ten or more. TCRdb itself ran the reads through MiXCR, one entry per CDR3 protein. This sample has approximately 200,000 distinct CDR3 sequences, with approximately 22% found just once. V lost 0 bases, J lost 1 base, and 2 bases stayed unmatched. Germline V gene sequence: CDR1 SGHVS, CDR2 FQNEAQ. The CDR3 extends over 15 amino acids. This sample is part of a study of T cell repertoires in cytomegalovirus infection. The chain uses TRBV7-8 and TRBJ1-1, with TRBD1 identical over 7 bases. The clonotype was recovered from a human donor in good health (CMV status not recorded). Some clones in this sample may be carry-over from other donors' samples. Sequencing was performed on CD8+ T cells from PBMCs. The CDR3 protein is CASSLAYRGNTEAFF. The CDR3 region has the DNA TGTGCCAGCAGCTTAGCATACAGGGGGAACACTGAAGCTTTCTTT.